One and the same sample provided the 7 T cell receptor beta chains below, sequenced in a study of T cells in Graves' hyperthyroidism and ophthalmopathy. Template material for amplifying TCR beta CDR3 regions consisted of RNA transcripts. The primer set for the first-round RT-PCR of the TCR CDR3 was HTBI. TCRdb processed the multiplex PCR reads anew with MiXCR; each CDR3 protein has one entry. The sample records fewer than 350,000 distinct CDR3 sequences, 20% to 25% being singletons. Sequencing was carried out using blood. Receptors originate from a woman aged 45-60 years with Graves' hyperthyroidism.

Notes on this clonotype: At one of its ends the junction is not consistent with the germline gene, which may arise from a read error. This rearrangement joins TRBV7-2 to TRBJ2-7; D call uncertain. The CDR3 has 14 residues. CDR1 is SGHTA and CDR2 is FQGNSA in the germline V gene. DNA of the CDR3: TGTGCCAGCAACCGAGGCGGCTTCTCCGACGAGCAGTACTTC. Translation gives CASNRGGFSDEQYF.

This clonotype was counted ten times or more. The chain carries TRBV10-1 and TRBJ2-3; unclear D gene. The germline V and J ends were trimmed by 2 bases and 2 bases, with 8 bases remaining between them. The V gene's germline CDR1 is WNHNN and CDR2 SYGVQD (reference sequence). The CDR3 consists of 14 residues. CDR3 bases: TGCGCCAGCAGTGAGAGTCAGCACACAGATACGCAGTATTTT. This encodes CASSESQHTDTQYF.

V gene TRBV9 combines with J gene TRBJ1-2; weak D call: TRBD1 (6 bases). The CDR3 has 14 residues. CDR1 SGDLS and CDR2 YYNGEE come from the germline V gene. Trimming took 5 bases from V and 2 from J, leaving 13 bases between them. CDR3 sequence reads: CASSRDTQNYGYTF. Here the CDR3 DNA reads TGTGCCAGCAGTCGGGACACTCAGAACTATGGCTACACCTTC.

This clonotype was seen ten or more times. The chain couples TRBV6-1 to TRBJ1-5, with D hard to call. The CDR3 consists of 13 residues. V lost 0 bases, J lost 6 bases, and 6 bases lay in between. CDR1 is MNHNS and CDR2 is SASEGT in the germline V gene. The CDR3: CASSEASAQPQHF. The DNA of the CDR3 is TGTGCCAGCAGTGAAGCATCAGCTCAGCCCCAGCATTTT.

This clonotype was counted at least ten times. The chain is built from TRBV3-1 and TRBJ1-3, with a possible D match to TRBD1 (5 bases). The CDR3 consists of 16 residues. V lost 0 bases to trimming and J lost 4 bases, with 13 bases between them. Germline CDR1 reads LGHDT; CDR2 reads YNNKEL (reference sequence). The CDR3 loop reads CASSQDLAGPGNTIYF. DNA of the CDR3: TGTGCCAGCAGCCAAGACTTGGCAGGGCCCGGAAACACCATATATTTT.

Ten or more counts support this clonotype. The chain has TRBV10-1 and TRBJ2-7, with 8 nucleotides matching TRBD1. The CDR3 covers 15 residues. The V and J ends lost 0 bases and 0 bases, in that order; junction bases with no gene match: 1. Germline V gene lookup returns CDR1 WNHNN and CDR2 SYGVQD (reference sequence). The CDR3 DNA follows: TGCGCCAGCAGTGAGTCGACAGGGGTCTCCTACGAGCAGTACTTC. Its translation: CASSESTGVSYEQYF.

In its sample, this clonotype was seen many times. The V gene is TRBV5-6, the J gene TRBJ1-2, with D possibly matching TRBD1 (5 bases). V dropped 1 base and J dropped 2 bases, with 12 bases sitting between them. Per the germline V gene, CDR1 is SGHDT and CDR2 is YYEEEE. CDR3 size: 15 residues. Here the CDR3 DNA reads TGTGCCAGCAGCTTGTTTTCAGGGACCAACTATGGCTACACCTTC. Translation gives CASSLFSGTNYGYTF.